Sequencing of this TCR beta chain was carried out in a study of blood T cell repertoires in COVID-19. Study background: From the United States, Italy and Spain came samples of acute and convalescent COVID-19. From T cells, B-cell-depleted T cells, or PBMCs came the material, which was cDNA or gDNA.

There are 19 residues in the CDR3. The trim removed 5 bases at V and 0 bases at J, leaving 16 bases unmatched. CDR1 and CDR2 from the germline V gene are SGHRS and YFSETQ. Per the authors' pipeline: Nucleated cell number was recorded as an estimate derived from reference gene primer amplification. Using immunoSEQ multiplex PCR, the repertoire was profiled, and TCRdb retains in-frame clones only, with some absent. That table supplies the V and J calls and clone size; D and trimming were determined from the DNA. The sample holds under 250,000 clones, 81% seen once. This TCR was sampled from a woman older than 75 with acute or convalescent COVID-19. Sequenced: peripheral blood. V usage is TRBV5-1 and J usage is TRBJ2-1, with 8 bases lining up with TRBD2. The CDR3 region is CASSPQAGTTSGSYNEQFF. The CDR3 nucleotides read TGCGCCAGCAGTCCCCAAGCCGGGACAACTAGCGGCTCCTACAATGAGCAGTTCTTC. Filled out from reference TRBV5-1 and TRBJ2-1, the complete variable domain reads KAGVTQTPRYLIKTRGQQVTLSCSPISGHRSVSWYQQTPGQGLQFLFEYFSETQRNKGNFPGRFSGRQFSNSRSEMNVSTLELGDSALYLCASSPQAGTTSGSYNEQFFGPGTRLTVL.